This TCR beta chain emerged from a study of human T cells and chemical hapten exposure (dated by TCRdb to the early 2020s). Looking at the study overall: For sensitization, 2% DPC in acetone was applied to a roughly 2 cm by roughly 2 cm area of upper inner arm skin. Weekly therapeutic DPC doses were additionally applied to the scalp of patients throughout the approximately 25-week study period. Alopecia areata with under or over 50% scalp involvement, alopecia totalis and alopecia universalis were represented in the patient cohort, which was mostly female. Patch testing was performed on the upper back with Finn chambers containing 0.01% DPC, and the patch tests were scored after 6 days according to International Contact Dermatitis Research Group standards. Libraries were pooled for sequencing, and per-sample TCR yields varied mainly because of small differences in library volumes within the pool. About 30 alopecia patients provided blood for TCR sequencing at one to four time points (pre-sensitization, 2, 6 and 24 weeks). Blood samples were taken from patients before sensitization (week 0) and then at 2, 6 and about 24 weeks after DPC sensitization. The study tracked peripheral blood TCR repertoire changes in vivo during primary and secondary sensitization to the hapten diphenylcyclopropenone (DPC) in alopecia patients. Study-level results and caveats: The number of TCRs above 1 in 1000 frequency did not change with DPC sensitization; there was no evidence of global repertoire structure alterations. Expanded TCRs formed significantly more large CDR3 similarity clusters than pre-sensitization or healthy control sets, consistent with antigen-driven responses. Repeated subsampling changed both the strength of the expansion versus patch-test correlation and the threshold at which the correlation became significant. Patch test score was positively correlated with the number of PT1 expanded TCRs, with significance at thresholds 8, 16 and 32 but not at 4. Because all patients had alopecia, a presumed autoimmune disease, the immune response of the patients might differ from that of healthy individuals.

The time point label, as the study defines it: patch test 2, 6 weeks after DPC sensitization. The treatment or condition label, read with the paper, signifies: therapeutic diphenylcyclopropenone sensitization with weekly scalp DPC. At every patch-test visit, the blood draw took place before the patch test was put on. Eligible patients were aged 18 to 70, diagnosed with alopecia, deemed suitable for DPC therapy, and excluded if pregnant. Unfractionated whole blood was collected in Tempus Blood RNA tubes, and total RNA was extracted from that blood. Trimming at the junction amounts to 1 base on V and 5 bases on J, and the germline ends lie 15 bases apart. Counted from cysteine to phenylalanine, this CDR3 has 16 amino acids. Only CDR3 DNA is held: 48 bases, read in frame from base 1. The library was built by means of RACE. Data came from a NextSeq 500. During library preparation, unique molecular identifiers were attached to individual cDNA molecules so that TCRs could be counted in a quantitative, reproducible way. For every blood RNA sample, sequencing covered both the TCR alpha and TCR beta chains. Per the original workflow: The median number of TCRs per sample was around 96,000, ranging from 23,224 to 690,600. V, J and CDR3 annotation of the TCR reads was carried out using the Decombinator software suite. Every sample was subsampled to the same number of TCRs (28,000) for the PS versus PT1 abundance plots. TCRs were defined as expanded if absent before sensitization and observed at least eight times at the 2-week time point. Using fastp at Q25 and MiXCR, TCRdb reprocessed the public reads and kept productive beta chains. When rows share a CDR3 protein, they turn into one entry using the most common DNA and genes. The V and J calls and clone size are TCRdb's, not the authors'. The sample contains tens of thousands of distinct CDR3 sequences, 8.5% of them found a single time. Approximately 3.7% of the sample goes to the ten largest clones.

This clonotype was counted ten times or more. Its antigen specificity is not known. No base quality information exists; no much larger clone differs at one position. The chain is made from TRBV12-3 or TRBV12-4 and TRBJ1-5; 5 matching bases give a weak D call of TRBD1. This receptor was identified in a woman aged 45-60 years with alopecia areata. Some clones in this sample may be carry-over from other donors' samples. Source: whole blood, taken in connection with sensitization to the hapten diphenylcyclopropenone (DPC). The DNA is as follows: TGTGCCAGCAGTTTAGGGGGCCGGGAATGGGATCAGCCCCAGCATTTT. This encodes CASSLGGREWDQPQHF.